The 29 T cell receptor beta chains in this list originate from one sample, sequenced in a study of T-cell memory formation after mild COVID-19. Each CDR3 protein is one row after TCRdb ran MiXCR on the 5' RACE reads. This table holds about 320,000 distinct CDR3 sequences, around an eighth found once. The sequenced sample consisted of PBMCs or a T cell subset sorted from them (not recorded which). The receptors originated from a young man who had mild COVID-19 (a few samples of this study predate the infection). Cell type and time point are not known.

The V call is TRBV4-2, the J call TRBJ1-2; 7 positions agree with TRBD1. Germline CDR1 reads LGHNA; CDR2 reads YNFKEQ. This CDR3 comprises 16 residues. V lost 0 bases and J lost 6; bases outside the gene matches: 10. CDR3 in DNA: TGTGCCAGCAGCCAAGACCAGGGGGTATTCGGGGATGGCTACACCTTC. It codes for CASSQDQGVFGDGYTF.

The chain couples TRBV6-6 to TRBJ2-1; the match to TRBD2 covers 9 bases. Looked up from germline, CDR1 is MNHNY and CDR2 is SVGAGI (reference sequence). The CDR3 has 16 amino acids. Trimming cost V 9 bases and J 5 bases; bases outside gene matches: 14. The CDR3 coding sequence is TGTGCCAGTTCCGGGGAGGAGCGGGGGGTAAACAATGAGCAGTTCTTC. Its protein is CASSGEERGVNNEQFF.

This clonotype has a count of ten or more. V and J are TRBV7-6 and TRBJ2-1; 8 bases match TRBD1. CDR1 SGHVS and CDR2 FNYEAQ come from the germline V gene. The CDR3 spans 15 residues. V trimming: 3 bases; J trimming: 0 bases; junction bases outside the gene matches: 1. CDR3 sequence reads: CASSFGQGSYNEQFF. The CDR3 nucleotides are TGTGCCAGCAGCTTCGGACAGGGCTCCTACAATGAGCAGTTCTTC.

In this sample, this clonotype turned up a few times. J is TRBJ1-4 and V is TRBV11-2, with 8 bases matching TRBD1. V lost 1 base and J lost 0; bases outside the gene matches: 4. This CDR3 comprises 17 residues. Looked up from germline, CDR1 is SGHAT and CDR2 is FQNNGV. CDR3 protein: CASSLGRQGPTNEKLFF. In DNA, the CDR3 is TGTGCCAGCAGCTTAGGGAGACAGGGGCCAACTAATGAAAAACTGTTTTTT.

This chain connects TRBV4-3 to TRBJ1-1; 7 bases are a match to TRBD1. From germline, CDR1 is LGHNA and CDR2 YSLEER. This CDR3 is built from 16 residues. With V trimmed by 4 bases and J by 4 bases, 12 bases remained unmatched. The CDR3 sequence is CASSPGTANSGTEAFF. The DNA for the CDR3 is TGCGCCAGCAGCCCCGGGACAGCCAATTCAGGCACTGAAGCTTTCTTT.

This clonotype has only a few counts. CDR3 DNA: TGCAGCGTTGAGAGGGAACAGAACTATGGCTACACCTTC. Residues: CSVEREQNYGYTF. The chain has TRBV29-1 and TRBJ1-2; D unclear. The CDR3 runs 13 residues. Trimming removed 3 bases at V and 2 bases at J, with 10 bases between. Looked up from germline, CDR1 is SQVTM and CDR2 is ANQGSEA.

This chain connects TRBV6-6 to TRBJ1-2; D might be TRBD1 (5 bases). The CDR3 is 15 amino acids. Trimming shortened V by 0 bases and J by 8 bases, and 16 bases separated the two germline ends. Germline V lookup: CDR1 MNHNY, CDR2 SVGAGI (reference sequence). CDR3 nucleotide sequence: TGTGCCAGCAGTTACTCGACGGGGGATTCAGTCGGCTACACCTTC. The encoded protein is CASSYSTGDSVGYTF.

V usage is TRBV7-9 and J usage is TRBJ1-4; D is unclear. V was clipped by 4 bases and J by 8 bases, with 17 bases between them. The CDR3 is 15 amino acids. Germline CDR1 and CDR2: SEHNR and FQNEAQ (reference sequence). CDR3 sequence: CASSSDLRVVEKLFF. The CDR3 DNA follows: TGTGCCAGCAGCTCGGATCTAAGGGTTGTGGAAAAACTGTTTTTT.

The rearrangement joins TRBV5-1 to TRBJ2-3, with TRBD2 as a possible D gene (7 bases). Germline V gene sequence: CDR1 SGHRS, CDR2 YFSETQ. The CDR3 totals 16 residues. V lost 4 bases, J lost 2 bases, and 17 bases lay in between. CDR3 residues: CASSPGGHLNTDTQYF. The CDR3 DNA follows: TGCGCCAGCAGCCCGGGGGGCCACCTTAACACAGATACGCAGTATTTT.

The V gene is TRBV5-5, the J gene TRBJ2-1; the D call may be TRBD1 or TRBD2 (5 bases each). V was cut by 5 bases and J by 4 bases, with 16 bases left in between. The CDR3 is made up of 15 amino acids. Germline V gene sequence: CDR1 SGHKS, CDR2 YYEKEE (reference sequence). CDR3 in DNA: TGTGCCAGCAGTTATGTCGGGACGGGTTACAATGAGCAGTTCTTC. The encoded protein is CASSYVGTGYNEQFF.

This chain connects TRBV7-9 to TRBJ1-2; 10 bases line up with TRBD1. The CDR3 has 15 residues. Germline loops: CDR1 SEHNR, CDR2 FQNEAQ (reference sequence). V shed 5 bases and J 4 bases; nucleotides not matched to a gene: 7. The CDR3 DNA reads as TGTGCCAGCAGCCGCCGGGACAGGGGATCCTATGGCTACACCTTC. Its translation is CASSRRDRGSYGYTF.

In this sample, this clonotype turned up a few times. The J gene is TRBJ1-1, the V gene TRBV20-1, with unresolved D. The CDR3 is 12 residues long. CDR1 is DFQATT, CDR2 SNEGSKA, per germline (reference sequence). The CDR3 nucleotides read TGCATGGCCAGACGGCAGAACACTGAAGCTTTCTTT. Protein sequence: CMARRQNTEAFF.

This clonotype has just a few counts. The chain recombines TRBV29-1 with TRBJ1-1, with 9 nucleotides matching TRBD1. The CDR3 is 12 amino acids. V lost 4 bases to trimming and J lost 4 bases; unmatched junction nucleotides: 1. Germline V gives CDR1 SQVTM, CDR2 ANQGSEA. The CDR3 bases are TGCAGCGTTGGGGACAGGGTCACTGAAGCTTTCTTT. Its translation: CSVGDRVTEAFF.

This rearrangement joins TRBV10-1 to TRBJ2-2; D is uncertain. Germline assignment: CDR1 WNHNN and CDR2 SYGVQD (reference sequence). The length of the CDR3 is 16 residues. Trimming took off 5 bases at V and 3 bases at J, with 16 bases between the two ends. CDR3 sequence: CASSPDTISDTGELFF. The CDR3, as DNA: TGCGCCAGCAGTCCTGACACTATTTCTGACACCGGGGAGCTGTTTTTT.

V usage is TRBV20-1 and J usage is TRBJ2-5; 7 positions agree with TRBD1. The CDR3 runs to 15 residues. CDR1 is DFQATT and CDR2 is SNEGSKA in the germline V gene (reference sequence). The trim removed 0 bases at V and 4 bases at J, leaving 8 bases unmatched. The CDR3 loop is CSARDQRGPRETQYF. CDR3 in DNA: TGCAGTGCTAGAGATCAGAGGGGGCCTCGAGAGACCCAGTACTTC.

This clonotype has a handful of counts. The chain links TRBV7-9 to TRBJ1-2; the match to TRBD1 covers 11 bases. CDR3 length: 15 residues. The germline gives CDR1 SEHNR, CDR2 FQNEAQ (reference sequence). V shed 5 bases, J shed 7 bases, and the junction held 9 bases outside the gene matches. In nucleotides, the CDR3 is TGTGCCAGCAGCCCAAGTGGACAGGGGGCGAGTGGCTACACCTTC. Amino acid sequence: CASSPSGQGASGYTF. Using reference TRBV7-9 and TRBJ1-2 for the parts outside the CDR3, the full variable domain is DTGVSQNPRHKITKRGQNVTFRCDPISEHNRLYWYRQTLGQGPEFLTYFQNEAQLEKSRLLSDRFSAERPKGSFSTLEIQRTEQGDSAMYLCASSPSGQGASGYTFGSGTRLTVV.

The genes are TRBV9 and TRBJ1-1; D is perhaps TRBD1 (6 bases). The germline V gene has CDR1 SGDLS and CDR2 YYNGEE. The CDR3 sequence is 12 residues long. V shed 3 bases and J shed 11 bases, with 14 bases lying between them. CDR3 nucleotide sequence: TGTGCCAGCAGCGCCTTTACAGGGCAGGCTTTCTTT. This sequence encodes CASSAFTGQAFF.

This clonotype was observed a few times. This chain uses TRBV6-2 or TRBV6-3 with TRBJ2-1; D gene uncertain. V was shortened by 5 bases and J by 7 bases, with 9 bases between the two germline ends. The CDR3 extends over 12 amino acids. Germline-derived CDR1 and CDR2 are MNHEY and SVGEGT. The CDR3 bases are TGTGCCAGCAGTCTTTTTGTGAATGAGCAGTTCTTC. Its protein product is CASSLFVNEQFF.

The chain recombines TRBV29-1 with TRBJ1-2; tentatively, D is TRBD1 (6 bases). Trimming shortened V by 4 bases and J by 8 bases, and 11 bases separated the two germline ends. The CDR3 sequence is 11 residues long. The V gene's germline CDR1 is SQVTM and CDR2 ANQGSEA. CDR3 loop: CSVAPGDGYTF. CDR3 DNA sequence: TGCAGCGTTGCTCCAGGGGACGGCTACACCTTC.

This CDR3 is CASLQIYTEAFF. DNA of the CDR3: TGTGCCAGCCTACAGATATACACTGAAGCTTTCTTT. The chain recombines TRBV28 with TRBJ1-1; D gene ambiguous. From germline, CDR1 is MDHEN and CDR2 SYDVKM. There are 12 residues in the CDR3. V was clipped by 8 bases and J by 3 bases, with 10 bases between them.

This clonotype was observed a few times. The chain has TRBV29-1 and TRBJ1-3, with D perhaps TRBD1 (5 bases). The CDR3 length is 13 residues. V was shortened by 4 bases and J by 1 base, with 8 bases between the two germline ends. Looked up from germline, CDR1 is SQVTM and CDR2 is ANQGSEA. CDR3 residues: CSVAGPSGNTIYF. Here the CDR3 DNA reads TGCAGCGTTGCGGGGCCTTCTGGAAACACCATATATTTT.

The chain employs TRBV18 and TRBJ2-5, with D perhaps matching TRBD2 (6 bases). This CDR3 spans 13 amino acids. Trimming left V 2 bases short and J 5 bases short, with 9 bases between. Germline values: CDR1 KGHSH, CDR2 LQKENI. The CDR3 sequence is CASSPVGGETQYF. In DNA form, the CDR3 reads TGTGCCAGCTCACCAGTCGGAGGGGAGACCCAGTACTTC.

J is TRBJ1-5 and V is TRBV6-5; possibly TRBD1 for D (5 bases). V was pared by 6 bases and J by 4 bases, with 19 bases between. Germline V CDR1 and CDR2: MNHEY, SVGAGI. The CDR3 consists of 16 residues. This CDR3 reads CASSRDGPFGNQPQHF. The CDR3 nucleotides are TGTGCCAGCAGCCGGGACGGGCCTTTTGGAAATCAGCCCCAGCATTTT.

This clonotype has ten or more counts. V and J are TRBV6-2 or TRBV6-3 and TRBJ2-1; 8 bases are shared with TRBD1. The CDR3 has 17 amino acids. In germline, CDR1 is MNHEY, CDR2 SVGEGT. The V segment lost 5 bases and the J segment 4 bases; nucleotides outside the gene matches: 13. CDR3 nucleotide sequence: TGTGCCAGCAGTCTATACCTACGGACAGGGCTATACAATGAGCAGTTCTTC. Protein product: CASSLYLRTGLYNEQFF.

This rearrangement joins TRBV7-9 to TRBJ2-1; 11 bases match TRBD2. From germline, CDR1 is SEHNR and CDR2 FQNEAQ (reference sequence). V lost 2 bases to trimming and J lost 7 bases; unmatched junction nucleotides: 10. The CDR3 runs to 17 residues. The CDR3 loop reads CASSLSVLAGGYNEQFF. The CDR3 DNA reads TGTGCCAGCAGCTTATCTGTCCTAGCGGGGGGCTATAATGAGCAGTTCTTC.

This clonotype was detected only a few times. V gene TRBV20-1 combines with J gene TRBJ1-6; D is perhaps TRBD1 (5 bases). The CDR3 runs 17 residues. V gave up 0 bases and J gave up 4 bases, with 16 bases separating them. Per germline, CDR1 DFQATT and CDR2 SNEGSKA (reference sequence). In nucleotides, the CDR3 is TGCAGTGCTAGAGAGGGGAGGGGAAACCGATATAATTCACCCCTCCACTTT. This gives the protein CSAREGRGNRYNSPLHF.

This clonotype has at least ten counts. The genes are TRBV2 and TRBJ2-3; TRBD2 matches at 7 bases. CDR1 and CDR2 (germline): SNHLY, FYNNEI. V trimming: 5 bases; J trimming: 2 bases; junction bases outside the gene matches: 4. The CDR3 is made up of 14 amino acids. Here the CDR3 reads CASSRSGVTDTQYF. The CDR3 DNA is TGTGCCAGCAGTCGGAGCGGGGTCACAGATACGCAGTATTTT.

This clonotype has ten or more counts. Sequence at one end of the junction differs from germline and may be a read error. The chain employs TRBV7-7 and TRBJ2-2; TRBD1 aligns across 7 bases. The CDR3 loop spans 15 amino acids. Per germline, CDR1 SSHAT and CDR2 FNYEAQ (reference sequence). CDR3 protein: CASSPRDSFTGELFF. The CDR3 nucleotides read TGTGCTAGCAGCCCGAGGGACAGCTTTACCGGGGAGCTGTTTTTT.

This clonotype was counted between two and nine times. The chain joins TRBV6-2 or TRBV6-3 to TRBJ2-6; 8 positions agree with TRBD1. The CDR3 sequence is 19 residues long. J gave up 1 base and V 2 bases, and 10 bases lay outside the gene matches. CDR1 MNHEY and CDR2 SVGEGT come from the germline V gene. The CDR3 bases are TGTGCCAGCAGTTACCCAGGGGGCGGGGCGAGGTCTGGGGCCAACGTCCTGACTTTC. As protein: CASSYPGGGARSGANVLTF.